The source of this T cell receptor beta chain is a study of post-analysis software for immune sequencing data. The overall study: Some patients lacked subtype; others had relapsing-remitting, secondary progressive or progressive-relapsing disease.

Trimming cost V 6 bases and J 8 bases, with 14 bases left between them. This CDR3 spans 13 amino acids. Germline V gives CDR1 SEHNR, CDR2 FQNEAQ (reference sequence). This clonotype has just a few counts. Its antigen is currently unknown. Whole-study findings and limits: For normalized Chao1 diversity, multiple sclerosis patients scored significantly lower than controls did. Samples from one preparation batch, clustered by F measure, grouped strongly together. The five TRBV segments detected at higher frequency in patients than in controls included TRBV5-6, TRBV5-1 and TRBV20-1.

TCR beta cDNA libraries included unique molecular identifiers. A population of 1 to 10 million T cells gave rise to roughly 500,000 cDNA molecules. TCRdb processed the PCR reads anew with MiXCR; each CDR3 protein has one entry. Of about 430,000 distinct CDR3 sequences detected, roughly 38% appear once; the ten largest clones hold less than 10%. The sample consisted of blood. The chain joins TRBV7-9 to TRBJ2-1; D not certain. This clonotype was obtained from a girl aged 2-9 years with multiple sclerosis. The CDR3 region is CASSITLGDEQFF. In DNA, the CDR3 is TGTGCCAGCAGTATTACCTTGGGTGATGAGCAGTTCTTC.